The 32 T cell receptor beta chains below come from one sample, sequenced in a study of regulatory T cells in long-lasting Graves disease. As for time point: newly diagnosed GD, antithyroid drugs for less than 3 months. From RNA extracted from PBMCs, the TCR library was made. iRepertoire HTBI primers and Arm-PCR of CDR3 regions built TCR beta libraries. From the multiplex PCR reads, TCRdb called clonotypes with MiXCR, one entry per CDR3 protein. The top ten hold 20% to 25% of the sample, which has more than 300,000 distinct CDR3 sequences, roughly 16% seen once. The sequencing used peripheral blood mononuclear cells (PBMCs), collected at new diagnosis, from a patient treated with antithyroid drugs. The receptors were sampled from a female donor with Graves disease.

This clonotype was observed at least ten times. The chain employs TRBV4-2 and TRBJ2-7; possible D gene TRBD1, 5 bases. Deletions cut 0 bases from V and 0 bases from J, with 21 bases between. The CDR3 consists of 19 residues. Germline-derived CDR1 and CDR2 are LGHNA and YNFKEQ. The CDR3, as DNA: TGTGCCAGCAGCCAAGATCCTATTTTGGGCCGTGACAGCTCCTACGAGCAGTACTTC. It is translated as CASSQDPILGRDSSYEQYF.

In this sample, this clonotype turned up many times. CDR3 residues: CASSPTVRLAGAYNEQFF. For the CDR3, the DNA is TGTGCCAGCAGCCCTACTGTTCGACTAGCGGGAGCCTACAATGAGCAGTTCTTC. This chain uses TRBV14 with TRBJ2-1; 12 bases line up with TRBD2. The V segment lost 4 bases and the J segment 2 bases; nucleotides outside the gene matches: 9. Germline values: CDR1 SGHDN, CDR2 FVKESK. The CDR3 contains 18 residues.

The chain couples TRBV7-8 to TRBJ2-7; tentative D call: TRBD1 (6 bases). The CDR3 consists of 16 residues. The V gene's germline CDR1 is SGHVS and CDR2 FQNEAQ. Trimming cost V 1 base and J 1 base, with 14 bases left between them. The CDR3 region has the DNA TGTGCCAGCAGCTTAGGGGGGCCAGGGGTGTCCTACGAGCAGTACTTC. This encodes CASSLGGPGVSYEQYF. The full variable domain, with the rest looked up from reference TRBV7-8 and TRBJ2-7, is GAGVSQSPRYKVAKRGQDVALRCDPISGHVSLFWYQQALGQGPEFLTYFQNEAQLDKSGLPSDRFFAERPEGSVSTLKIQRTQQEDSAVYLCASSLGGPGVSYEQYFGPGTRLTVT.

There are a few counts of this clonotype. The genes are TRBV6-1 and TRBJ2-1; D is possibly TRBD2 (6 bases). V lost 5 bases, J lost 5 bases, and 22 bases lay in between. Germline CDR1 is MNHNS and CDR2 is SASEGT. The CDR3 consists of 17 residues. CDR3: CASSPTRGRGMNNEQFF. CDR3 nucleotide sequence: TGTGCCAGCAGTCCTACTCGTGGGCGGGGCATGAACAATGAGCAGTTCTTC.

Remarks on this clonotype: Just one base apart from a much larger clone, this may be a read error. This CDR3 is CAWGTGTAVYGYTF. CDR3 nucleotides: TGTGCCTGGGGTACCGGGACGGCGGTCTATGGCTACACCTTC. The V and J genes are TRBV30 and TRBJ1-2; maybe TRBD1 (5 bases). The CDR3 length is 14 residues. Trimming cost V 5 bases and J 4 bases, with 17 bases left between them. CDR1 and CDR2 from the germline V gene are GTSNPN and SVGIG (reference sequence).

This clonotype was picked up a small number of times. V is TRBV25-1 and J is TRBJ1-1; the D is unclear. Between the trimmed V and J ends, which lost 1 base and 0 bases, there was a span of 12 bases. The CDR3 sequence is 16 residues long. Per germline, CDR1 MGHDK and CDR2 SYGVNS. The DNA for the CDR3 is TGTGCCAGCAGTGAATTGGAAAGCCCCATGAACACTGAAGCTTTCTTT. Its protein product is CASSELESPMNTEAFF. The full variable domain, completed using reference TRBV25-1 and TRBJ1-1, is EADIYQTPRYLVIGTGKKITLECSQTMGHDKMYWYQQDPGMELHLIHYSYGVNSTEKGDLSSESTVSRIRTEHFPLTLESARPSHTSQYLCASSELESPMNTEAFFGQGTRLTVV.

The chain links TRBV6-1 to TRBJ2-1, with TRBD2 matching over 9 bases. The V segment lost 10 bases and the J segment 1 base; nucleotides outside the gene matches: 8. Germline CDR1 MNHNS, CDR2 SASEGT. The CDR3 runs 15 residues. The CDR3 DNA reads TGTGCCATGGCTCGCGGGAGGGCGTCCTACAATGAGCAGTTCTTC. Translated, it gives CAMARGRASYNEQFF.

This chain's CDR3 is CASSSVLAGIYNEQFF. In nucleotides, the CDR3 is TGTGCCAGCAGCTCAGTACTAGCGGGTATCTACAATGAGCAGTTCTTC. The chain couples TRBV7-9 to TRBJ2-1, with 9 bases that match TRBD2. The germline V gene has CDR1 SEHNR and CDR2 FQNEAQ (reference sequence). CDR3 length: 16 amino acids. Trimming cost V 4 bases and J 3 bases; bases outside gene matches: 7. Filled out from reference TRBV7-9 and TRBJ2-1, the complete variable domain reads DTGVSQNPRHKITKRGQNVTFRCDPISEHNRLYWYRQTLGQGPEFLTYFQNEAQLEKSRLLSDRFSAERPKGSFSTLEIQRTEQGDSAMYLCASSSVLAGIYNEQFFGPGTRLTVL.

This clonotype was detected many times. DNA of the CDR3: TGTGCCAGCAGTCCGCCGGGGGGATCCAATGAGCAGTTCTTC. It translates to CASSPPGGSNEQFF. The V gene is TRBV12-3 or TRBV12-4, the J gene TRBJ2-1, with 7 bases that match TRBD2. CDR3 length: 14 amino acids. The ends lost 5 bases at V and 6 bases at J; junction bases unmatched: 7.

Ten or more counts support this clonotype. The chain links TRBV28 to TRBJ1-2, with no clear D. Germline loops: CDR1 MDHEN, CDR2 SYDVKM. The V and J ends lost 6 bases and 7 bases respectively, with 18 bases between them. This CDR3 region has 14 residues. The DNA of the CDR3 is TGTGCCAGCAGCTCAACGGCTGCAGCCCTTGGCTACACCTTC. It translates to CASSSTAAALGYTF.

This chain links TRBV7-9 with TRBJ2-7, with 8 bases fitting TRBD1. CDR3 length: 15 residues. CDR1 is SEHNR, CDR2 FQNEAQ, per germline (reference sequence). V gave up 4 bases and J gave up 4 bases; unmatched junction bases: 9. CDR3 sequence: CASSSTTGAIYEQYF. CDR3 coding DNA: TGTGCCAGCAGCTCCACGACAGGGGCCATATACGAGCAGTACTTC.

There are a few counts of this clonotype. The chain carries TRBV7-3 and TRBJ2-1, with TRBD1 identical over 10 bases. This CDR3 spans 16 amino acids. Trimming at V came to 4 bases and at J to 7 bases, leaving 10 bases not matched to a gene. Germline-derived CDR1 and CDR2 are SGHTA and FQGTGA. The CDR3 DNA sequence: TGTGCCAGCAGCTCCAAACCGGGACAGGGGATGAATGAGCAGTTCTTC. This codes for CASSSKPGQGMNEQFF.

This clonotype occurred many times. This chain joins TRBV24-1 and TRBJ2-2; no clear D. V was trimmed by 4 bases and J by 3 bases, leaving 17 bases between them. CDR3 size: 17 residues. In germline, CDR1 is KGHDR, CDR2 SFDVKD. CDR3 bases: TGTGCCACCAGTGAGCCTATTGGCGAGGCCCACACCGGGGAGCTGTTTTTT. Its translation is CATSEPIGEAHTGELFF.

This clonotype was observed a handful of times. The V call is TRBV6-2 or TRBV6-3, the J call TRBJ1-2; TRBD1 might be the D (6 bases). CDR1 is MNHEY, CDR2 SVGEGT, per germline. V shed 9 bases and J shed 3 bases, with 23 bases lying between them. CDR3 size: 16 residues. DNA for the CDR3: TGTGCCAGACGAGGGGGTGGGGATACCGGGGACTATGGCTACACCTTC. Translated: CARRGGGDTGDYGYTF.

This clonotype was recorded at least ten times. This sequence joins TRBV6-2 or TRBV6-3 and TRBJ1-1; 7 nucleotides agree with TRBD1. J lost 3 bases, V lost 0 bases, and 7 bases had no gene match. The CDR3 has 16 amino acids. CDR1 MNHEY and CDR2 SVGEGT come from the germline V gene. The CDR3 region has the DNA TGTGCCAGCAGTTACTCTGACAGGGCGAGTGACACTGAAGCTTTCTTT. It specifies CASSYSDRASDTEAFF.

V is TRBV4-1 and J is TRBJ2-7, with D perhaps TRBD2 (5 bases). Germline V gene sequence: CDR1 MGHRA, CDR2 YSYEKL. V dropped 1 base and J dropped 2 bases, with 12 bases sitting between them. The CDR3 length is 15 residues. CDR3 coding DNA: TGCGCCAGCAGCCAAGGGGTGTCTAGCCCCTACGAGCAGTACTTC. Translating it yields CASSQGVSSPYEQYF.

The sample holds many counts of this clonotype. The chain is built from TRBV20-1 and TRBJ2-6; tentatively, D is TRBD1 (6 bases). This CDR3 has 15 amino acids. Trimming took 6 bases from V and 4 from J, leaving 16 bases between them. CDR1 is DFQATT, CDR2 SNEGSKA, per germline (reference sequence). The CDR3 region is CSARPRTDGANVLTF. The CDR3 region has the DNA TGCAGTGCGAGGCCGAGGACAGACGGGGCCAACGTCCTGACTTTC.

This clonotype was picked up many times. The missing conserved phenylalanine or tryptophan at the end of this CDR3 makes a read error likely. V usage is TRBV11-2 and J usage is TRBJ2-7; TRBD1 matches at 8 bases. The CDR3 spans 15 residues. Germline-derived CDR1 and CDR2 are SGHAT and FQNNGV. V was clipped by 5 bases and J by 3 bases; unmatched bases: 9. CDR3 nucleotide sequence: TGTGCCAGCAGCCCGACTGGGGACAGGTTCTACGAGCAGTACCTC. Translating it yields CASSPTGDRFYEQYL.

Comment on this clonotype: Just one base apart from a much larger clone, this may be a read error. V is TRBV20-1 and J is TRBJ2-7, with a tentative D call TRBD1 (6 bases). The CDR3 has 14 amino acids. Germline V gene lookup returns CDR1 DFQATT and CDR2 SNEGSKA (reference sequence). Between the trimmed V and J ends, which lost 4 bases and 1 base, there was a span of 14 bases. The CDR3 bases are TGCAGTGCTAAAGACCAGGGGTTATCCTACGAGCAGTACTTC. Amino acid sequence: CSAKDQGLSYEQYF.

In its sample, this clonotype was seen many times. The J gene is TRBJ1-2, the V gene TRBV7-9, with D unresolved. Looked up from germline, CDR1 is SEHNR and CDR2 is FQNEAQ (reference sequence). CDR3 length: 14 amino acids. V lost 5 bases to trimming and J lost 1 base, with 11 bases between them. The CDR3 sequence: CASSIYPDNYGYTF. Here the CDR3 DNA reads TGTGCCAGCAGCATTTATCCCGATAACTATGGCTACACCTTC.

This clonotype was seen only a few times. This sequence joins TRBV6-5 and TRBJ2-5, with D possibly matching TRBD2 (6 bases). This CDR3 has 16 residues. Germline CDR1 MNHEY, CDR2 SVGAGI. The germline V and J ends were trimmed by 4 bases and 1 base, with 16 bases remaining between them. The CDR3 loop reads CASSWGLGGAQETQYF. DNA for the CDR3: TGTGCCAGCAGTTGGGGCCTTGGCGGGGCCCAAGAGACCCAGTACTTC.

This clonotype occurred many times. V gene TRBV11-2 combines with J gene TRBJ2-1; 11 bases agree with TRBD2. The germline V gene encodes CDR1 SGHAT and CDR2 FQNNGV. The CDR3 runs 17 residues. With V trimmed by 5 bases and J by 7 bases, 13 bases remained unmatched. CDR3 DNA sequence: TGTGCCAGCAGCCCCTACTACACTAGCGGGGGTGAGAATGAGCAGTTCTTC. Encoded protein: CASSPYYTSGGENEQFF.

Many counts were recorded for this clonotype. The chain carries TRBV27 and TRBJ2-7, with a possible D match to TRBD2 (6 bases). Trimming removed 8 bases from V and 0 bases from J, with 23 bases in between. Germline CDR1 and CDR2: MNHEY and SMNVEV (reference sequence). The CDR3 extends over 17 amino acids. Written as DNA, the CDR3 is TGTGCCAGCGGTCATGTAGTGCGGGACCTTAGCTCCTACGAGCAGTACTTC. Translated: CASGHVVRDLSSYEQYF.

This clonotype was recorded many times. This chain connects TRBV2 to TRBJ1-1; D is uncertain. This CDR3 is 12 amino acids long. Trimming stripped 8 bases from V and 0 bases from J, with 7 bases between. Per the germline V gene, CDR1 is SNHLY and CDR2 is FYNNEI. CDR3 in amino acids: CASGVLNTEAFF. CDR3 nucleotide sequence: TGTGCCAGCGGGGTTCTGAACACTGAAGCTTTCTTT.

This chain links TRBV7-8 with TRBJ2-3; D uncertain. The V gene's germline CDR1 is SGHVS and CDR2 FQNEAQ. V lost 1 base to trimming and J lost 5 bases, with 13 bases between them. The CDR3 extends over 15 amino acids. CDR3 protein: CASSLDPLGKDTQYF. The CDR3, as DNA: TGTGCCAGCAGCTTAGATCCCCTTGGAAAAGATACGCAGTATTTT.

This clonotype was counted ten times or more. This chain uses TRBV5-1 with TRBJ1-2, with D possibly TRBD1 on 6 matching bases. This CDR3 is built from 14 residues. Germline assignment: CDR1 SGHRS and CDR2 YFSETQ. The ends were cut back, 5 bases at V and 3 bases at J, with 14 bases in the middle. For the CDR3, the DNA is TGCGCCAGCAGTTCTACACAGGGAGACTATGGCTACACCTTC. Translated: CASSSTQGDYGYTF.

Many counts were recorded for this clonotype. The gene calls are TRBV13 and TRBJ2-2; 12 bases match TRBD2. This CDR3 is built from 16 residues. Unmatched junction bases numbered 5, after V lost 4 bases and J lost 5 bases. CDR1 PRHDT and CDR2 FYEKMQ come from the germline V gene (reference sequence). The CDR3 bases are TGTGCCAGCAGCTATAGCACTAGCGGGAGGACCGGGGAGCTGTTTTTT. It encodes CASSYSTSGRTGELFF.

For this clonotype: One end of the junction does not line up with germline, which may come from a read error. The chain recombines TRBV11-3 with TRBJ2-1; D is ambiguous. The germline V gene encodes CDR1 SGHNT and CDR2 YENEEA. There are 13 residues in the CDR3. The CDR3 DNA reads as TGTGCCAGCAGCCCTGGGCCCTACGATGAGCAGTTCTTC. Its translation: CASSPGPYDEQFF.

This clonotype showed up many times. The chain links TRBV28 to TRBJ2-1, with 8 positions matching TRBD2. V gave up 2 bases and J gave up 7 bases; unmatched junction bases: 7. In germline, CDR1 is MDHEN, CDR2 SYDVKM. CDR3 size: 15 residues. The CDR3 DNA reads as TGTGCCAGCAGTTTACCTAGCGGGTGGGAGAATGAGCAGTTCTTC. It is translated as CASSLPSGWENEQFF.

This clonotype showed up just a few times. As the CDR3 is not closed by the conserved phenylalanine or tryptophan, this likely results from a read error. The rearrangement joins TRBV7-9 to TRBJ2-7; D is unclear. With 5 bases removed from V and 6 bases from J, the gap between germline ends came to 14 bases. CDR1 SEHNR and CDR2 FQNEAQ come from the germline V gene (reference sequence). The CDR3 loop spans 13 amino acids. This chain's CDR3 is CASSPRRPTEQYL. The CDR3 nucleotides read TGTGCCAGCAGCCCCCGTCGGCCCACCGAGCAGTACCTC.

This clonotype was found many times. The chain joins TRBV30 to TRBJ1-4; D unclear. Germline CDR1 reads GTSNPN; CDR2 reads SVGIG (reference sequence). This CDR3 has 13 residues. Trimming removed 2 bases at V and 8 bases at J, with 12 bases between. CDR3 residues: CAWSPTGREKLFF. DNA of the CDR3: TGTGCCTGGAGTCCCACCGGGCGCGAAAAACTGTTTTTT.

This clonotype was counted a few times. The rearrangement joins TRBV10-3 to TRBJ1-3, with TRBD1 identical over 7 bases. This CDR3 has 14 residues. J gave up 0 bases and V 8 bases, and 4 bases lay outside the gene matches. CDR1 is ENHRY and CDR2 is SYGVKD in the germline V gene. In DNA, the CDR3 is TGTGCCATCGTTGAGGGGGCCTCTGGAAACACCATATATTTT. The encoded protein is CAIVEGASGNTIYF.